This T cell receptor (beta chain) was recorded in a study of cytomegalovirus exposure and HLA in healthy donors. At the level of the study: The same platform as the approximately 640 first-cohort repertoires was used for the 90 to 150 validation repertoires, a later analysis reported.

On this clone itself: Antigen unknown.

Overall study results and limits: Specificity for CMV antigens was confirmed in vitro for a few of the CMV-associated chains. Among TCR sequences, most were rare, though some public TCRs appeared in many donors. It was reported that the classifier diagnosed cytomegalovirus status with high specificity and sensitivity in both the original and validation cohorts.

The germline V and J ends were trimmed by 2 bases and 0 bases, with 14 bases remaining between them. The CDR3 runs to 16 residues. Germline assignment: CDR1 PRHDT and CDR2 FYEKMQ (reference sequence). Generated by immunoSEQ multiplex PCR, the TCRdb table keeps only in-frame clones and is missing some. Here the sample spans some 240,000 clones, approximately 86% being singletons. This receptor was taken from a young woman in good health and CMV-seropositive. Sequenced sample: PBMCs. The chain recombines TRBV13 with TRBJ2-7; D uncertain. The CDR3 nucleotides read TGTGCCAGCAGCTTATCAGCGAGGCGAGCCTCCTACGAGCAGTACTTC. It translates to CASSLSARRASYEQYF.